A single T cell receptor beta chain is shown here with its context. Antigen: not known. The CDR3 is 12 residues long. V lost 4 bases and J 4 bases, leaving 11 bases between the germline ends. CDR1 and CDR2 from the germline V gene are SQVTM and ANQGSEA. PCR primers comprised 60 Vbeta and 13 Jbeta primers. Libraries were prepared by immunoSEQ multiplex PCR; TCRdb keeps only in-frame clonotypes and omits some of them. The sample yields 85,000 to 120,000 clones, 75% seen once. This entry belongs to a study of cytomegalovirus exposure and HLA in healthy donors. Across the whole study: A data release that came early held around 85 million unique TCRs from HLA-typed donors. Findings and caveats of the study: Upon later analysis, TCR association rates were observed to vary by HLA locus, being highest for DRB1 and lowest for HLA-C. Available immune exposure information covered CMV serostatus only. Per a prior analysis, the majority of TCR beta V segments were productive roughly 87% or roughly 30% of the time.

The genes are TRBV29-1 and TRBJ2-7; D perhaps matches TRBD1 (5 bases). The sample was PBMCs. This sequence was found in a male donor in good health and CMV-seropositive. The CDR3 coding sequence is TGCAGCGTTGGGCAGGGCAGGTACGAGCAGTACTTC. As protein: CSVGQGRYEQYF.